These 10 T cell receptor beta chains were all obtained from the same sample, sequenced in a study of cytomegalovirus exposure and HLA in healthy donors. Clones were read by immunoSEQ multiplex PCR, and TCRdb kept only the in-frame ones, dropping some. The data show around 130,000 clones, with under 90% seen just once and roughly 1.9% held by the top ten. Sequencing was done on a sample of PBMCs. These receptors were obtained from a woman aged 30 to 39 in good health and CMV-seronegative.

This clone was picked up one time. The rearrangement uses TRBV27 and TRBJ1-2, with D possibly matching TRBD1 (6 bases). CDR3 length: 13 amino acids. Trimming took off 3 bases at V and 2 bases at J, with 7 bases between the two ends. Looked up from germline, CDR1 is MNHEY and CDR2 is SMNVEV (reference sequence). CDR3 coding DNA: TGTGCCAGCAGTTTCACAGGGAACTATGGCTACACCTTC. Amino acid sequence: CASSFTGNYGYTF.

This chain joins TRBV7-9 and TRBJ2-4; 13 nucleotides line up with TRBD2. The CDR3 contains 18 residues. Losses at the gene ends were 4 bases for V and 0 bases for J; bases not matched to a gene: 6. Germline lookup yields CDR1 SEHNR and CDR2 FQNEAQ (reference sequence). The CDR3 protein is CASSSGLAGPVAKNIQYF. CDR3 bases: TGTGCCAGCAGCTCGGGACTAGCGGGACCAGTAGCCAAAAACATTCAGTACTTC.

This clone was found once. The CDR3 is CASSLTSMETQYF. In nucleotides, the CDR3 is TGTGCCAGCAGCTTGACTAGCATGGAGACCCAGTACTTC. The rearrangement joins TRBV11-3 to TRBJ2-5; 7 nucleotides align to TRBD2. Germline trimming cut 3 bases from V and 5 bases from J; bases unmatched to any gene: 3. Germline V CDR1 and CDR2: SGHNT, YENEEA. This CDR3 comprises 13 residues.

The chain combines TRBV5-1 with TRBJ1-1; 7 nucleotides agree with TRBD1. The CDR3 sequence is 16 residues long. The J segment lost 1 base and the V segment lost 0 bases, leaving 6 bases of the junction unmatched. Germline V lookup: CDR1 SGHRS, CDR2 YFSETQ. CDR3 DNA sequence: TGCGCCAGCAGCTTGGCCCTTCCAGGGGGGAACACTGAAGCTTTCTTT. This encodes CASSLALPGGNTEAFF.

The chain has TRBV11-2 and TRBJ1-2; D might be TRBD1 (5 bases). The CDR3 extends over 12 amino acids. V lost 11 bases and J 3 bases, leaving 13 bases between the germline ends. CDR1 SGHAT and CDR2 FQNNGV come from the germline V gene. CDR3 residues: CALRRGDYGYTF. The CDR3 coding sequence is TGTGCCCTTAGGCGGGGGGACTATGGCTACACCTTC.

The rearrangement joins TRBV30 to TRBJ1-1; the D is unclear. Germline V gene data show CDR1 as GTSNPN and CDR2 as SVGIG (reference sequence). The CDR3 length is 13 residues. V was pared by 2 bases and J by 10 bases, with 17 bases between. For the CDR3, the DNA is TGTGCCTGGAGTCCTGAGTCGGCGAGAGGAGCTTTCTTT. Residues: CAWSPESARGAFF.

This chain uses TRBV5-1 with TRBJ2-1; 11 bases agree with TRBD1. CDR3 length equals 15 residues. V was pared by 3 bases and J by 7 bases, with 6 bases of the junction left unmatched. CDR1 is SGHRS, CDR2 YFSETQ, per germline. The CDR3 reads CASSYGQGARNEQFF. In nucleotides, the CDR3 is TGCGCCAGCAGCTATGGACAGGGGGCAAGGAATGAGCAGTTCTTC.

This clone was seen a single time. This chain joins TRBV7-2 and TRBJ2-3; D is uncertain. CDR3 size: 13 residues. CDR1 is SGHTA, CDR2 FQGNSA, per germline. V was trimmed by 0 bases and J by 8 bases, leaving 9 bases between them. CDR3 loop: CASSLARSGTQYF. The CDR3 nucleotides read TGTGCCAGCAGCTTAGCGCGATCCGGTACGCAGTATTTT.

A few counts support this clone. The CDR3 DNA reads as TGTGCCAGCAGTTCCCGACTAGCGGGGGGGATCACAGATACGCAGTATTTT. Translated: CASSSRLAGGITDTQYF. The chain has TRBV27 and TRBJ2-3; TRBD2 agrees at 14 bases. The ends lost 4 bases at V and 2 bases at J; junction bases unmatched: 5. In germline, CDR1 is MNHEY, CDR2 SMNVEV (reference sequence). The CDR3 spans 17 residues.

The CDR3 is CASRSEASYNSPLHF. DNA of the CDR3: TGTGCCAGCAGGTCCGAGGCCAGCTATAATTCACCCCTCCACTTT. The chain employs TRBV6-6 and TRBJ1-6, with D unclear. V was trimmed by 6 bases and J by 3 bases, leaving 12 bases between them. The CDR3 is 15 amino acids. Germline V gene data show CDR1 as MNHNY and CDR2 as SVGAGI (reference sequence).